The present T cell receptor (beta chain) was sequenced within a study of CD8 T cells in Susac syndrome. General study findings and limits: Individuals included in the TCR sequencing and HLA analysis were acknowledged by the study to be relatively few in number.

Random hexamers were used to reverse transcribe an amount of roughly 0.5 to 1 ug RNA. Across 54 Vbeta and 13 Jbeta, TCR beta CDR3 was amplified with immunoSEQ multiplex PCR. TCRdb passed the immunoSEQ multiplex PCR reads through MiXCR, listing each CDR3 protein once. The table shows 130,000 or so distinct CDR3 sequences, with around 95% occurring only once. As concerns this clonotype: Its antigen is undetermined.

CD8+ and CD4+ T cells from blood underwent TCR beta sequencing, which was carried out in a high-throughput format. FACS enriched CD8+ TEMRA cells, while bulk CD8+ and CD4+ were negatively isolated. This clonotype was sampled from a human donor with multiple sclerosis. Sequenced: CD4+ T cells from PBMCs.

For the CDR3, the DNA is TGTGCCAGCAGTTCCGGGTCTCCTGATACGCAGTATTTT. Its protein product is CASSSGSPDTQYF. This chain uses TRBV12-3 or TRBV12-4 with TRBJ2-3; D gene unclear. V shed 4 bases and J shed 6 bases, with 11 bases lying between them. The CDR3 extends over 13 amino acids.